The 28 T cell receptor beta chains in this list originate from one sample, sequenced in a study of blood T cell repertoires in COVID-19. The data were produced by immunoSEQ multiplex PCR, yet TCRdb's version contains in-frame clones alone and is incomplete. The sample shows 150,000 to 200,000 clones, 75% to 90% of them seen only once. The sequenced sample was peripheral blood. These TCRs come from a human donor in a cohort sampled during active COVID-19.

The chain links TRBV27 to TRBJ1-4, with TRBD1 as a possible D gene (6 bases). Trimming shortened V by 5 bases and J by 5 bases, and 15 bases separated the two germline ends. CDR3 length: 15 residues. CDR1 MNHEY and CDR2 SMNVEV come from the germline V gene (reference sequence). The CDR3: CASSPRTERNEKLFF. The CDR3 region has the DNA TGTGCCAGCAGTCCCAGGACAGAGCGGAATGAAAAACTGTTTTTT.

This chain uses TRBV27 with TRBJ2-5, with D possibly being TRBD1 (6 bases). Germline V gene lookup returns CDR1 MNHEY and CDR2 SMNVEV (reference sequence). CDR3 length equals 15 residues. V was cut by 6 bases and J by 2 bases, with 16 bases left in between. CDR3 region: CASSQEWTVQETQYF. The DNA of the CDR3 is TGTGCCAGCAGCCAGGAATGGACAGTACAAGAGACCCAGTACTTC.

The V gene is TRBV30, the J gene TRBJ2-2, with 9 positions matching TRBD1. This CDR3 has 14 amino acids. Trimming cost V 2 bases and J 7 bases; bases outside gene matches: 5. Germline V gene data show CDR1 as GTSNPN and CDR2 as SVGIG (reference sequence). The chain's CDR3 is CAWSTTGGIGELFF. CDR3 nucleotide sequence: TGTGCCTGGAGTACCACAGGGGGCATCGGGGAGCTGTTTTTT.

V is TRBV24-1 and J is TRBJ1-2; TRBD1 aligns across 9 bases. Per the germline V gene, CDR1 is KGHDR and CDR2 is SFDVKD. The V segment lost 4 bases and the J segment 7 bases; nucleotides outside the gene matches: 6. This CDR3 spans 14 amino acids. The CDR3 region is CATSDRDRARGYTF. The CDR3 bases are TGTGCCACCAGTGACAGGGACAGGGCTCGTGGCTACACCTTC.

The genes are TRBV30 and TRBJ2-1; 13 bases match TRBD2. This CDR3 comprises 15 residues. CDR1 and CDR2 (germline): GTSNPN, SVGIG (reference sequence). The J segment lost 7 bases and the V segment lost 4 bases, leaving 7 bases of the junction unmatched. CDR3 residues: CAWITSGRAENEQFF. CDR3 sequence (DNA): TGTGCCTGGATAACTAGCGGGAGGGCCGAAAATGAGCAGTTCTTC.

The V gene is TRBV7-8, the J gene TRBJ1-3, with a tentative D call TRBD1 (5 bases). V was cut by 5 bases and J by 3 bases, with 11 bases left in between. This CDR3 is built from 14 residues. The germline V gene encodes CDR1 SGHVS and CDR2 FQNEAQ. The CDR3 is CASSLRGVGNTIYF. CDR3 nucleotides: TGTGCCAGCAGCCTTCGGGGGGTTGGAAACACCATATATTTT.

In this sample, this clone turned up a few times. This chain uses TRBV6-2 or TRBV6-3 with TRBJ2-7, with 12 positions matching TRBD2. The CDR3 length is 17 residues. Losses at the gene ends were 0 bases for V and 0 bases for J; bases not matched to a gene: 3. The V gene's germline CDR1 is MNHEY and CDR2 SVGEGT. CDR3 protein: CASSYSTSGGSSYEQYF. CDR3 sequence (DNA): TGTGCCAGCAGTTACTCGACTAGCGGGGGAAGCTCCTACGAGCAGTACTTC.

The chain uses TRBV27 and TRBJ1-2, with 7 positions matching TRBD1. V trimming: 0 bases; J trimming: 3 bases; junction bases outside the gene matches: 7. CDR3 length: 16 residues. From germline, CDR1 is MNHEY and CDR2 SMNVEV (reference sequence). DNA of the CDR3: TGTGCCAGCAGTTTATCGTGGCTGGACAGGCACTATGGCTACACCTTC. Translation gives CASSLSWLDRHYGYTF.

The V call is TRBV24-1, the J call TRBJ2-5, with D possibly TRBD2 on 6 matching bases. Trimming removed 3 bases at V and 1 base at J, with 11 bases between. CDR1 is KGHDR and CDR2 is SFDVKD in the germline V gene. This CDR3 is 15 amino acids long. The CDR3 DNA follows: TGTGCCACCAGTGATGCGGGAACCTCCCAAGAGACCCAGTACTTC. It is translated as CATSDAGTSQETQYF.

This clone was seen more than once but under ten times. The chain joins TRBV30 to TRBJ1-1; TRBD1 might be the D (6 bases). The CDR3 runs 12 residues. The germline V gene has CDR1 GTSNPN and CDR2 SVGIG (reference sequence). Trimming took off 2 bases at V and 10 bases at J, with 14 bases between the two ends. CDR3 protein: CAWSPQGGVAFF. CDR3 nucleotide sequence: TGTGCCTGGAGTCCACAGGGCGGAGTAGCTTTCTTT.

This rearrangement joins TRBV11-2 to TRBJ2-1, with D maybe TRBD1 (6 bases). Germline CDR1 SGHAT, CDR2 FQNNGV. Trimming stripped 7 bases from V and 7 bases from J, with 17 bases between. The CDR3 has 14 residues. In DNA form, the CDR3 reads TGTGCCAGCACCCGGACAGTCGGGGTAAATGAGCAGTTCTTC. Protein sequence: CASTRTVGVNEQFF.

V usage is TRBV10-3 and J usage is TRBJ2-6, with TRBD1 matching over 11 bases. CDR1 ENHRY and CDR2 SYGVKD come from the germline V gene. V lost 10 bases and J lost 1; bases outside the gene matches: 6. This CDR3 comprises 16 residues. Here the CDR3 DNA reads TGTGCCACCTCGGGACAGGGGGGTTCTGGGGCCAACGTCCTGACTTTC. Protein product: CATSGQGGSGANVLTF.

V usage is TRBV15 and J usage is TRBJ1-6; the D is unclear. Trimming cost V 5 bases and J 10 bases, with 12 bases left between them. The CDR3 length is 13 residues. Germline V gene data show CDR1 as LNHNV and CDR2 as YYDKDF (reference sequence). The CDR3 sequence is CATSSRTGSPLHF. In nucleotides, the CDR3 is TGTGCCACCAGCTCAAGGACGGGATCACCCCTCCACTTT.

The CDR3 region has the DNA TGTGCCATCACCGGGGGGGGGTTTGCGAACACCGGGGAGCTGTTTTTT. Protein sequence: CAITGGGFANTGELFF. The chain carries TRBV10-3 and TRBJ2-2; the match to TRBD2 covers 8 bases. This CDR3 is built from 16 residues. Germline lookup yields CDR1 ENHRY and CDR2 SYGVKD. V trimming: 7 bases; J trimming: 0 bases; junction bases outside the gene matches: 7.

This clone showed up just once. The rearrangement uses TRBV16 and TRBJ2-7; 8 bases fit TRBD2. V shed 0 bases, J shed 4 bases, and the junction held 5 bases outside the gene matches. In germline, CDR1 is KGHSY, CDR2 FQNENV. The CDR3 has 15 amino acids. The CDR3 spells CASSQSDAGGYEQYF. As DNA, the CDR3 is TGTGCCAGCAGCCAATCTGACGCGGGGGGATACGAGCAGTACTTC.

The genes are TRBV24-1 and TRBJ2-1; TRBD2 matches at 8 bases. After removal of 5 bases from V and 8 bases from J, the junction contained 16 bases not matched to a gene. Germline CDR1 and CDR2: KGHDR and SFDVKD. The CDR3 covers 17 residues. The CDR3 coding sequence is TGTGCCACCAGTGGTGTACATACTAGCGGCCCCTTAGATGAGCAGTTCTTC. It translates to CATSGVHTSGPLDEQFF.

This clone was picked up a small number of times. Here the CDR3 DNA reads TGTGCCAGCAGCTTAACGGGCCATAGCGGTGAGCAGTTCTTC. Amino acids: CASSLTGHSGEQFF. J is TRBJ2-1 and V is TRBV7-3; possibly TRBD2 for D (6 bases). V was trimmed by 0 bases and J by 9 bases, leaving 12 bases between them. This CDR3 has 14 residues. Per the germline V gene, CDR1 is SGHTA and CDR2 is FQGTGA. Supplemented by reference TRBV7-3 and TRBJ2-1, the full variable domain reads GAGVSQTPSNKVTEKGKYVELRCDPISGHTALYWYRQSLGQGPEFLIYFQGTGAADDSGLPNDRFFAVRPEGSVSTLKIQRTERGDSAVYLCASSLTGHSGEQFFGPGTRLTVL.

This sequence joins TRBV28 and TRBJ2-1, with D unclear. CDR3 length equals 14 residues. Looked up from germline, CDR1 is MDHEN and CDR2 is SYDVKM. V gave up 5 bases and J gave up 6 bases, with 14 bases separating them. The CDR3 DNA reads TGTGCCAGCAGTGCGCCCCCCAATTCCAATGAGCAGTTCTTC. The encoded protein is CASSAPPNSNEQFF.

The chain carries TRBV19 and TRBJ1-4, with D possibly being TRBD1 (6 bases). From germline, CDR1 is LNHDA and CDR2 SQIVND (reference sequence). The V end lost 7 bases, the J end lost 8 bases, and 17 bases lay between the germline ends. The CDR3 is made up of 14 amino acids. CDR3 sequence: CASTPQGRGEKLFF. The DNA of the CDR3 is TGTGCCAGTACCCCACAGGGTCGGGGAGAAAAACTGTTTTTT.

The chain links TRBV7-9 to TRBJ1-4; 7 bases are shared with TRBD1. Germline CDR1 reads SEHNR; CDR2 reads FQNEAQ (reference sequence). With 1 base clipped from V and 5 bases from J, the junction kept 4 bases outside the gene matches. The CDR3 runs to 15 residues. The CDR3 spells CASSLEDRVNEKLFF. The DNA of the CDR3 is TGTGCCAGCAGCTTAGAAGACAGGGTAAATGAAAAACTGTTTTTT.

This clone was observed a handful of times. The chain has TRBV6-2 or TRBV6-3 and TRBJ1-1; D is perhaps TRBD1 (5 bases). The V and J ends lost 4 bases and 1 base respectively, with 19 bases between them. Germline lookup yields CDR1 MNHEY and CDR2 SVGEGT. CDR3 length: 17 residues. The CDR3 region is CASSSRQTSGWNTEAFF. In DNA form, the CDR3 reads TGTGCCAGCAGTTCTCGACAGACCAGTGGGTGGAACACTGAAGCTTTCTTT.

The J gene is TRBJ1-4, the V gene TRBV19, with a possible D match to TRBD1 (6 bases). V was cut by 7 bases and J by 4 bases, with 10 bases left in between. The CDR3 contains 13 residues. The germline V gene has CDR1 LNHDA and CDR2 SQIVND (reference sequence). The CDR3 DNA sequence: TGTGCCAGTATTGGGGACATTAATGAAAAACTGTTTTTT. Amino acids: CASIGDINEKLFF. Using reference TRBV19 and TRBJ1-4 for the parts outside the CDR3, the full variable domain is DGGITQSPKYLFRKEGQNVTLSCEQNLNHDAMYWYRQDPGQGLRLIYYSQIVNDFQKGDIAEGYSVSREKKESFPLTVTSAQKNPTAFYLCASIGDINEKLFFGSGTQLSVL.

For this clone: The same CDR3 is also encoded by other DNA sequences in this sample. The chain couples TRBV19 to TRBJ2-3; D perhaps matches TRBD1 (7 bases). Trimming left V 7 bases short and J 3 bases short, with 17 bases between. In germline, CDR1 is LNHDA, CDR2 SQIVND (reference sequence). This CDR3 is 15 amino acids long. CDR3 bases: TGTGCCAGTACCAGAACAGGGGCGGGGACAGATACGCAGTATTTT. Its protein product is CASTRTGAGTDTQYF.

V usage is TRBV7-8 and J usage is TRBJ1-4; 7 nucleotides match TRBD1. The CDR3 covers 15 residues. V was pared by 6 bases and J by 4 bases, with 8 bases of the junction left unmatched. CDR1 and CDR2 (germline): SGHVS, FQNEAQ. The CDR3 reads CASSFRQGINEKLFF. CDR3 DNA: TGTGCCAGCAGTTTCAGACAGGGAATTAATGAAAAACTGTTTTTT.

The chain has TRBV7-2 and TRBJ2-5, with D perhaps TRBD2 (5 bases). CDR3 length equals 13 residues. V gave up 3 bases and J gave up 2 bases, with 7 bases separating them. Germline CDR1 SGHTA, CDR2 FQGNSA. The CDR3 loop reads CASSFGIQETQYF. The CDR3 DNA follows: TGTGCCAGCAGCTTCGGGATTCAAGAGACCCAGTACTTC.

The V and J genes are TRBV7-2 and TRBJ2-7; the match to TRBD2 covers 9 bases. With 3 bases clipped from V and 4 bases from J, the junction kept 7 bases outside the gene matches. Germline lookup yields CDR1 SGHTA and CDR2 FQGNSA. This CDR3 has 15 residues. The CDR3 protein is CASSFQREAGYEQYF. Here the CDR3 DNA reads TGTGCCAGCAGCTTCCAGCGGGAGGCCGGATACGAGCAGTACTTC. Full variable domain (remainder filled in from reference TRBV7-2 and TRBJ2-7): GAGVSQSPSNKVTEKGKDVELRCDPISGHTALYWYRQSLGQGLEFLIYFQGNSAPDKSGLPSDRFSAERTGGSVSTLTIQRTQQEDSAVYLCASSFQREAGYEQYFGPGTRLTVT.

The CDR3 nucleotides read TGTGCCACCAGCGGTTTACGCGGCACCGGGGAGCTGTTTTTT. It codes for CATSGLRGTGELFF. V gene TRBV15 combines with J gene TRBJ2-2; D is uncertain. The CDR3 has 14 amino acids. Trimming cost V 5 bases and J 4 bases, with 11 bases left between them. Germline loops: CDR1 LNHNV, CDR2 YYDKDF (reference sequence).

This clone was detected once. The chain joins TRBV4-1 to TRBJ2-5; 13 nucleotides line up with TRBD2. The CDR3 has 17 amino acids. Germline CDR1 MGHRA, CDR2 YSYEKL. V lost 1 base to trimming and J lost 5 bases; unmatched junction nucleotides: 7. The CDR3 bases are TGCGCCAGCAGCCAAGGGGGACTAGCGGGGAGGGCTGAGACCCAGTACTTC. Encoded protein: CASSQGGLAGRAETQYF.